A selection of T cell receptor beta chains follows, all from one sample in a study of blood T cell repertoires in COVID-19. TCRdb's table, derived via immunoSEQ multiplex PCR, lists solely in-frame clones and lacks some. This table holds fewer than 95,000 clones, under 90% found once. Source material: peripheral blood. The receptor set was obtained from a human donor in a cohort sampled during active COVID-19. CDR3s include the opening cysteine and the closing phenylalanine or tryptophan. A D gene is named only where the DNA matches it firmly. Clone size, where shown, is once, few, many, or a class for clones that have expanded.

J,size,V,D,DNA,CDR3
TRBJ2-3,-,TRBV2,TRBD2,TGTGCCAGCAGTGCCCGGACTAGCGGGGGGGCCAGAGTAGATACGCAGTATTTT,CASSARTSGGARVDTQYF
TRBJ1-4,-,TRBV4-2,TRBD1,TGTGCCAGCAGCCAACTCGGGACAGGGGGATCGACTAATGAAAAACTGTTTTTT,CASSQLGTGGSTNEKLFF
TRBJ2-3,-,TRBV19,TRBD1,TGTGCCAGTAGTGGCAGGGGGCAGGTAGATACGCAGTATTTT,CASSGRGQVDTQYF
TRBJ1-5,-,TRBV30,-,TGTGCCTGGAGTGTTTCAGGGGCAGACCAGCCCCAGCATTTT,CAWSVSGADQPQHF
TRBJ2-2,-,TRBV28,TRBD1,TGTGCCAGCCGTCGACAGGGGGCTAACACCGGGGAGCTGTTTTTT,CASRRQGANTGELFF
TRBJ1-2,-,TRBV13,TRBD1,TGTGCCAGCAGCTCGTTGGGGACAGACTCTGGTTTCTATGGCTACACCTTC,CASSSLGTDSGFYGYTF
TRBJ2-7,-,TRBV3-1/TRBV3-2,-,TGTGCCAGCAGCCAAGGGTCCGTCAGGTCCTACGAGCAGTACTTC,CASSQGSVRSYEQYF
TRBJ1-2,-,TRBV3-1/TRBV3-2,-,TGTGCCAGCAGCGTTACAGGGTCTAACTATGGCTACACCTTC,CASSVTGSNYGYTF
TRBJ1-3,-,TRBV10-2,-,TGCGCCAGCAGTGCTTCAGGGCTACTCTCTGGAAACACCATATATTTT,CASSASGLLSGNTIYF
TRBJ1-2,-,TRBV5-1,TRBD1,TGCGCCACTACCGCGACAGGGGGGGACTATGGCTACACCTTC,CATTATGGDYGYTF
TRBJ2-1,-,TRBV25-1,TRBD2,TGTGCCAGCACATTCGGGACTAGCGGTTACAATGAGCAGTTCTTC,CASTFGTSGYNEQFF
TRBJ1-2,-,TRBV7-3,TRBD1,TGTGCCAGCAGCCTCAGACAGGGGAGTCACTATGGCTACACCTTC,CASSLRQGSHYGYTF
TRBJ2-2,-,TRBV7-3,TRBD2,TGTGCCAGCAGTATTGCGGGAGTTGGTGAGCTGTTTTTT,CASSIAGVGELFF
TRBJ2-2,-,TRBV2,TRBD1,TGTGCCAGCAGACCCACAGAGACAGGGGCCACCGGGGAGCTGTTTTTT,CASRPTETGATGELFF
TRBJ1-1,-,TRBV28,-,TGTGCCAGCTTATCTTGGTCGGGGGCTTTCTTT,CASLSWSGAFF
TRBJ2-1,-,TRBV7-2,-,TGTGCCAGCAGCGGAAGACAGGTTTATGATGAGCAGTTCTTC,CASSGRQVYDEQFF
TRBJ1-1,-,TRBV6-5,-,TGTGCCAGCAGTTACCTCAGCCAGGGTAACACTGAAGCTTTCTTT,CASSYLSQGNTEAFF
TRBJ2-1,-,TRBV5-1,TRBD2,TGCGCCAGCAGCCTAATAGCGGGGGGGCATGAGCAGTTCTTC,CASSLIAGGHEQFF
TRBJ2-3,-,TRBV5-1,TRBD1,TGCGCCAGCAGTTCTCCTACCCTCAGGGGGCGCCGCACAGATACGCAGTATTTT,CASSSPTLRGRRTDTQYF
TRBJ2-7,once,TRBV27,TRBD2,TGTGCCAGCAGTCCGGCGGGGGGCTACGAGCAGTACTTC,CASSPAGGYEQYF
TRBJ2-7,once,TRBV19,-,TGTGCCAGCCGAAGGGGAAGCTCCTACGAGCAGTACTTC,CASRRGSSYEQYF
TRBJ1-6,-,TRBV9,-,TGTGCCAGCAGCGCCAATGGGGGCAGGGCGAATTCACCCCTCCACTTT,CASSANGGRANSPLHF
TRBJ2-1,-,TRBV7-3,-,TGTGCCAGCAGCTCCGAGGGGGACCGTCCAAGGTACAATGAGCAGTTCTTC,CASSSEGDRPRYNEQFF
TRBJ1-2,-,TRBV15,-,TGTGCCACCAGCCTTTTCGGAGATGGCTACACCTTC,CATSLFGDGYTF
TRBJ1-2,-,TRBV5-1,-,TGCGCCAGCAGCTTGGGAGGTGGCTACACCTTC,CASSLGGGYTF
TRBJ2-7,-,TRBV5-1,TRBD1,TGCGCCAGCAGCTCGACAGGGTCCGAGCAGTACTTC,CASSSTGSEQYF
TRBJ2-1,-,TRBV7-5,-,TGTGTCAGATACCAAGACAGGGGTCTGAGCTACAATGAGCAGTTCTTC,CVRYQDRGLSYNEQFF
TRBJ1-2,-,TRBV10-3,-,TGTGCCATCAGTGGCGGATATAACTATGGCTACACCTTC,CAISGGYNYGYTF
TRBJ1-1,-,TRBV6-1,TRBD1,TGTGCCAGCAGTGAAAACAGGGGTGGGACTGAAGCTTTCTTT,CASSENRGGTEAFF
TRBJ2-3,-,TRBV6-2/TRBV6-3,TRBD2,TGTGCCAGCAGTTACACAAACCCGCCGGGGAGCGGGGGGGATAGCACAGATACGCAGTATTTT,CASSYTNPPGSGGDSTDTQYF
TRBJ2-5,-,TRBV7-8,TRBD2,TGTGCCAGCAGCTTAGCTGGCGGGGGGATGGAGACCCAGTACTTC,CASSLAGGGMETQYF
TRBJ2-3,-,TRBV10-1,TRBD1,TGCGCCAGCCAGGGGGCAACAGATACGCAGTATTTT,CASQGATDTQYF
TRBJ1-2,-,TRBV27,-,TGTGCCAGCAGTATGAACGGGAGGTTCTATGGCTACACCTTC,CASSMNGRFYGYTF
TRBJ1-1,-,TRBV2,-,TGTGCCAGCAGTGGCTGGGGCGGCACTGAAGCTTTCTTT,CASSGWGGTEAFF
TRBJ2-7,-,TRBV4-1,TRBD1,TGCGCCAGCAGCCAAGATTTCCAGGGGGCTTACGAGCAGTACTTC,CASSQDFQGAYEQYF
TRBJ2-2,-,TRBV18,TRBD2,TGTGCCAGCTCACCGGGGGGGGCGAACACCGGGGAGCTGTTTTTT,CASSPGGANTGELFF
TRBJ1-1,-,TRBV28,TRBD1,TGTGCCAGCAGTTGGACAGGGGATATTACTGAAGCTTTCTTT,CASSWTGDITEAFF